This T cell receptor (beta chain) was retrieved from a study of patients and donors after allogeneic stem cell transplantation (dated by TCRdb to 2018 to 2021). Per the germline V gene, SGHRS is the CDR1 and YFSETQ is the CDR2. The CDR3 has 16 amino acids, counting the end cysteine and phenylalanine. CDR3 DNA is the only sequence kept; it has 48 bases, read in frame from the first base. The germline V and J ends show losses of 3 bases and 3 bases respectively, and no gene match explains 7 bases of the junction. Library preparation was by RT-PCR. Sequenced on a NextSeq 550. TCRdb handled the public reads itself, with Q25 trimming in fastp and clone calling in MiXCR, and kept productive beta chains. Every CDR3 protein is listed once, alongside the most common genes and DNA of its rows. This sample lists more than 150,000 distinct CDR3 sequences; 24% were detected once. Roughly 25% of the sample is in the top ten clones.

Concerning this clonotype: Its cognate antigen has yet to be identified. No qualities accompany the bases; no much larger clone lies one base away.

The chain joins TRBV5-1 to TRBJ2-2, and 8 bases in between align with TRBD1. Sequencing was done on a sample of blood, either unsorted or a sorted T cell fraction (not recorded which). The TCR originated in a human donor who was either an allogeneic HSCT recipient or a stem cell or donor lymphocyte infusion donor (not recorded which). It is not recorded whose cells these are; they may come from a transplant donor. The CDR3 reads CASSSAGGEDTGELFF. The nucleotides read TGCGCCAGCAGCTCAGCAGGGGGCGAGGACACCGGGGAGCTGTTTTTT.